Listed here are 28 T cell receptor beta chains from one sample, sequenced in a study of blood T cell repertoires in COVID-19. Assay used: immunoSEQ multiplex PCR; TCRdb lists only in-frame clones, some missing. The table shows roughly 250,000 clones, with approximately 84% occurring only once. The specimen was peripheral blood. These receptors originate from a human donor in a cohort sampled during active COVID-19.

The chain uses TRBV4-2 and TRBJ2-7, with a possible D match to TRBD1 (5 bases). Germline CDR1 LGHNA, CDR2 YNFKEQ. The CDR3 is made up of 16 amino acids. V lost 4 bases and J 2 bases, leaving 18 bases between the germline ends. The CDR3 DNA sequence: TGTGCCAGCAGCCCCTCCCAGGGCCTAGTGACCTACGAGCAGTACTTC. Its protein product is CASSPSQGLVTYEQYF.

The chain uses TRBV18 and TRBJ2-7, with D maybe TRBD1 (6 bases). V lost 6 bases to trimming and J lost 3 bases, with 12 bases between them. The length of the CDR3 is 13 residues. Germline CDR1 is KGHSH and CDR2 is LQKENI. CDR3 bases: TGTGCCAGCTCCTTTACAGGGAACTACGAGCAGTACTTC. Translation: CASSFTGNYEQYF.

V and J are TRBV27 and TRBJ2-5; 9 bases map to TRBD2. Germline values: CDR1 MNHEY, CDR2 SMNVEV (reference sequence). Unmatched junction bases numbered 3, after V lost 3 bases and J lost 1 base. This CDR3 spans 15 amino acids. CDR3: CASSFAGGAQETQYF. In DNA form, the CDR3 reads TGTGCCAGCAGTTTTGCGGGAGGGGCCCAAGAGACCCAGTACTTC.

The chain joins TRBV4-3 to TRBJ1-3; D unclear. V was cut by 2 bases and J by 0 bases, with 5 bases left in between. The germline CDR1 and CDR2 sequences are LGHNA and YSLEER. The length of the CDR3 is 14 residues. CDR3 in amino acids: CASSQSSSGNTIYF. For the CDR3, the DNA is TGCGCCAGCAGCCAATCGTCCTCTGGAAACACCATATATTTT.

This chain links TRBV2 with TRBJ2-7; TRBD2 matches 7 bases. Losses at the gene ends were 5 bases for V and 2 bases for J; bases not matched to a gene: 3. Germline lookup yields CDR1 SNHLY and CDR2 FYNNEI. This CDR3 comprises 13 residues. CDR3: CASSSGLAYEQYF. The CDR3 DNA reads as TGTGCCAGCAGTTCCGGACTAGCCTACGAGCAGTACTTC.

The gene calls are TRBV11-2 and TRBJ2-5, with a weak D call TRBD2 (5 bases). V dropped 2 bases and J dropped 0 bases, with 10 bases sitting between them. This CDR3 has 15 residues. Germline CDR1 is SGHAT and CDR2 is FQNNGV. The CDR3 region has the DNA TGTGCCAGCAGCTTATTCACGCGGGACCAAGAGACCCAGTACTTC. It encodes CASSLFTRDQETQYF.

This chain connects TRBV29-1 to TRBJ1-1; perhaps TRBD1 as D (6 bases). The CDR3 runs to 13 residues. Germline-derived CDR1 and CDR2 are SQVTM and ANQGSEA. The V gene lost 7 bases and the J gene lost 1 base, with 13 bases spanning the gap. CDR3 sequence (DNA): TGCAGCGCTAGTGGACAGACGAACACTGAAGCTTTCTTT. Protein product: CSASGQTNTEAFF. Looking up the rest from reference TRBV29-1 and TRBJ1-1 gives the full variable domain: SAVISQKPSRDICQRGTSLTIQCQVDSQVTMMFWYRQQPGQSLTLIATANQGSEATYESGFVIDKFPISRPNLTFSTLTVSNMSPEDSSIYLCSASGQTNTEAFFGQGTRLTVV.

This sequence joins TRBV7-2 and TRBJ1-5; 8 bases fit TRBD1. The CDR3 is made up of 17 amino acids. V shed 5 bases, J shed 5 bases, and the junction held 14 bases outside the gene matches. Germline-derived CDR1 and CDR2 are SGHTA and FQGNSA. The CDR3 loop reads CASSTRTGSRIDQPQHF. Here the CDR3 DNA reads TGTGCCAGCAGCACGCGGACAGGGTCGAGGATCGATCAGCCCCAGCATTTT.

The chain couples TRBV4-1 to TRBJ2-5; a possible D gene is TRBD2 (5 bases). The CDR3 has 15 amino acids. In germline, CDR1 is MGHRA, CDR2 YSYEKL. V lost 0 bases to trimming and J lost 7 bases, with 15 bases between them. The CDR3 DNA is TGCGCCAGCAGCCAAGAGACGGGTGTTCGGGGGACCCAGTACTTC. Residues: CASSQETGVRGTQYF.

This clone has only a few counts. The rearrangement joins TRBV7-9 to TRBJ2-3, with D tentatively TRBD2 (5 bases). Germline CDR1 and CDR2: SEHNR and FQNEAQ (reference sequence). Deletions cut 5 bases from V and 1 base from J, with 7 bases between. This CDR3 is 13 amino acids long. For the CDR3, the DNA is TGTGCCAGCAGCCTTAGCGGCACAGATACGCAGTATTTT. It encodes CASSLSGTDTQYF.

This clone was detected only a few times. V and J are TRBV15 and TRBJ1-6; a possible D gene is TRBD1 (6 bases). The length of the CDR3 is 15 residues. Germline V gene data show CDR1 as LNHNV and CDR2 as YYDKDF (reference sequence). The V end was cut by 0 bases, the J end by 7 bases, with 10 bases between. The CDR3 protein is CATSRDSQGNSPLHF. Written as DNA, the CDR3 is TGTGCCACCAGCAGAGATTCCCAGGGGAATTCACCCCTCCACTTT.

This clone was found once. CDR3 nucleotides: TGCAGCGGGACAGGGAGAAACACCGGGGAGCTGTTTTTT. Protein sequence: CSGTGRNTGELFF. The chain couples TRBV29-1 to TRBJ2-2, with 8 nucleotides matching TRBD1. Germline CDR1 SQVTM, CDR2 ANQGSEA. J gave up 2 bases and V 7 bases, and 3 bases lay outside the gene matches. The CDR3 extends over 13 amino acids.

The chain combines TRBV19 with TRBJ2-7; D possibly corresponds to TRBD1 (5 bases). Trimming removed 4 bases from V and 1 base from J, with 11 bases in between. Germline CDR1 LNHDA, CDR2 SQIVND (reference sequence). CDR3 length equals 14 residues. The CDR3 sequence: CASSNQGRSYEQYF. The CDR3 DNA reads TGTGCCAGTAGTAATCAGGGTAGGTCCTACGAGCAGTACTTC.

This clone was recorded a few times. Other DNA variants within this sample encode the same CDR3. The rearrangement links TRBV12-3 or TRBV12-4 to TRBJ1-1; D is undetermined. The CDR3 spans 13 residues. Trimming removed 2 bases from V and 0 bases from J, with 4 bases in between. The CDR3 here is CASSLTVNTEAFF. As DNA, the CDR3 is TGTGCCAGCAGTTTAACTGTGAACACTGAAGCTTTCTTT.

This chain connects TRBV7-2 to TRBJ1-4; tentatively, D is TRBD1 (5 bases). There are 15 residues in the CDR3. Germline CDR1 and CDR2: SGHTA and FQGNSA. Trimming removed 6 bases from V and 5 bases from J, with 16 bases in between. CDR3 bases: TGTGCCAGCAGACAGAATGGGGGAGGGAATGAAAAACTGTTTTTT. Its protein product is CASRQNGGGNEKLFF.

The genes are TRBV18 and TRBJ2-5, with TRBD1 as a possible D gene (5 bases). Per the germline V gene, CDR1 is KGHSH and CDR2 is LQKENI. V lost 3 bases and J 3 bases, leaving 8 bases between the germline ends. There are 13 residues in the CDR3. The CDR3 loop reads CASSPLQEETQYF. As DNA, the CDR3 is TGTGCCAGCTCACCCTTACAGGAAGAGACCCAGTACTTC.

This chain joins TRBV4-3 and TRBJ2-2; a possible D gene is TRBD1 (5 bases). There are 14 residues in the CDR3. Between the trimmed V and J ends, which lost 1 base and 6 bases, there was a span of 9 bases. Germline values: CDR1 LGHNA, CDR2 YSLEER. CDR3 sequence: CASSQVSRAGELFF. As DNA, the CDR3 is TGCGCCAGCAGCCAAGTCAGCAGGGCCGGGGAGCTGTTTTTT.

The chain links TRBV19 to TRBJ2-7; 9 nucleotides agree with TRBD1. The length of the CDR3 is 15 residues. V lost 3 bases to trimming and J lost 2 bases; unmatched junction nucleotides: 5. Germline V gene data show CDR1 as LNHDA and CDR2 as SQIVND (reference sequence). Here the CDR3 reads CASSIRQGEPYEQYF. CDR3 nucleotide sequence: TGTGCCAGTAGTATTCGACAGGGGGAGCCCTACGAGCAGTACTTC.

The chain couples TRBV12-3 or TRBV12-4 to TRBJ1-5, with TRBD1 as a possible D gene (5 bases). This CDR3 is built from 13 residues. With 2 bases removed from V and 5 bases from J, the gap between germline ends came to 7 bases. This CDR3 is CASSLQGHQPQHF. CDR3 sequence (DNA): TGTGCCAGCAGTTTACAGGGTCATCAGCCCCAGCATTTT.

This CDR3 is CASEPEAPNNEQFF. CDR3 nucleotides: TGCGCCAGCGAACCGGAGGCTCCAAACAATGAGCAGTTCTTC. V is TRBV5-1 and J is TRBJ2-1; possibly TRBD2 for D (5 bases). V lost 7 bases to trimming and J lost 5 bases, with 16 bases between them. Germline CDR1 reads SGHRS; CDR2 reads YFSETQ. The CDR3 runs 14 residues.

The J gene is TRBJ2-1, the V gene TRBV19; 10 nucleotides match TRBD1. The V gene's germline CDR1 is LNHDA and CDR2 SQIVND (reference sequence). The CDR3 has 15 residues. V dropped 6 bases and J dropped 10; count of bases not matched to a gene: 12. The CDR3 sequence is CASSPRDRGGVEQFF. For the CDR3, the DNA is TGTGCCAGTAGCCCCCGGGACAGGGGAGGGGTAGAGCAGTTCTTC.

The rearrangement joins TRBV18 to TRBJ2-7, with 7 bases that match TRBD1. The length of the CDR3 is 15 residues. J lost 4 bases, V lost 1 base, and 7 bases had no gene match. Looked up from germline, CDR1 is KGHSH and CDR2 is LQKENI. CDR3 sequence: CASSPRTGDFYEQYF. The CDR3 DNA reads TGTGCCAGCTCACCACGCACAGGGGATTTTTACGAGCAGTACTTC.

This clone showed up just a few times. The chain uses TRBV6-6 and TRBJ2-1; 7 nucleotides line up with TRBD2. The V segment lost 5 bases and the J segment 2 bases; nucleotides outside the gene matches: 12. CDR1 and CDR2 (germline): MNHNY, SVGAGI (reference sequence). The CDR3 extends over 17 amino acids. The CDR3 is CASSPLSQRGPYNEQFF. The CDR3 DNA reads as TGTGCCAGCAGTCCTCTTAGCCAGCGGGGTCCCTACAATGAGCAGTTCTTC.

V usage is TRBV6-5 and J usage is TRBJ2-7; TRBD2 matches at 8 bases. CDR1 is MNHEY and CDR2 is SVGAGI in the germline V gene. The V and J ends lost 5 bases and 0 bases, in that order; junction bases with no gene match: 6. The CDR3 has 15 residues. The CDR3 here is CASSQRGRSSYEQYF. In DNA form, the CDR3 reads TGTGCCAGCAGTCAGCGCGGGAGGTCCTCCTACGAGCAGTACTTC.

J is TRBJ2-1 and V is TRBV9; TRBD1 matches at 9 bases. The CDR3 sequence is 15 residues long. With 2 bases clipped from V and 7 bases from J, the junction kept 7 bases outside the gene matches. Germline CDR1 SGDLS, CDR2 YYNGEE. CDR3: CASSVGGQGVNEQFF. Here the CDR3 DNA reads TGTGCCAGCAGCGTTGGGGGACAGGGTGTAAATGAGCAGTTCTTC.

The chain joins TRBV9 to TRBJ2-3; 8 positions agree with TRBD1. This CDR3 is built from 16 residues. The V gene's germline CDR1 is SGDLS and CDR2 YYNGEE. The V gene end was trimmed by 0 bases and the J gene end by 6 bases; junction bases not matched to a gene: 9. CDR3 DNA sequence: TGTGCCAGCAGCGTAGGGCGGCAGGGGGCTGGGGATACGCAGTATTTT. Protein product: CASSVGRQGAGDTQYF.

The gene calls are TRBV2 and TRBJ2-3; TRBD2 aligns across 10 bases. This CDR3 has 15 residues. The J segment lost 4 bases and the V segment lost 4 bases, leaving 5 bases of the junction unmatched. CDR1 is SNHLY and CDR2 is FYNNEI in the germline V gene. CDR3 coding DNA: TGTGCCAGCAGTGGGAGCGGGGGGGCATCAGATACGCAGTATTTT. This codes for CASSGSGGASDTQYF.

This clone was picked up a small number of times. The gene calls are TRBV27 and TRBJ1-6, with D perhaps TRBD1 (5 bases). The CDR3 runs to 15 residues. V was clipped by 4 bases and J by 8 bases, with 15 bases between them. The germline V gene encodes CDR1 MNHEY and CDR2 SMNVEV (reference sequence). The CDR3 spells CASSSSGTWDSPLHF. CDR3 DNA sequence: TGTGCCAGCAGTTCGTCCGGGACTTGGGATTCACCCCTCCACTTT.